This T cell receptor (beta chain) was identified during a study of blood T cell repertoires in COVID-19. Study in general: COVID-19 samples collected from the United States, Italy and Spain covered acute and convalescent phases.

This CDR3 contains 12 residues. V lost 5 bases and J lost 4, with 9 bases in between. Germline CDR1 is SEHNR and CDR2 is FQNEAQ (reference sequence). Per the original data handling: Reference gene primer amplification in the assay estimated nucleated cell counts. Repertoires were generated with immunoSEQ multiplex PCR, while TCRdb's copy carries only in-frame clones and drops some. V, J and clone size were drawn from that table, and D and trimming were deduced from the DNA. Of 100,000 or so clones in the sample, approximately 80% are singletons; the top ten hold 10% to 15%. The sequencing input was peripheral blood. The chain recombines TRBV7-9 with TRBJ2-7, with no clear D. The receptor was derived from a woman aged 70-85 years with active or convalescent COVID-19. The CDR3 DNA sequence: TGTGCCAGCAGCCGTACAGAGTACGAGCAGTACTTC. It encodes CASSRTEYEQYF.